This TCR beta chain came from a study of blood T cells in healthy people across ages. Study findings and constraints: Long-lived donors exceeded aged donors in naive CD4+ cells and diversity.

Per sample, extraction of total RNA gave at least 5.5 micrograms in every case. The CDR3 length is 13 residues. Looked up from germline, CDR1 is DFQATT and CDR2 is SNEGSKA (reference sequence). Trimming removed 5 bases from V and 1 base from J; junction bases left unmatched: 3. This clonotype was counted ten times or more. Its cognate antigen is unknown. Primers used in a second PCR of about 6 to 11 cycles were a sample-barcoded 5' primer and a J-beta primer mix. One entry per CDR3 protein results from TCRdb running MiXCR on the 5' RACE reads. In the table there are about 1,800,000 distinct CDR3 sequences, 28% of which are singletons.

This TCR was recovered from a woman in her thirties in good health. Sequenced sample: blood. The rearrangement links TRBV20-1 to TRBJ2-7; 9 bases match TRBD1. The CDR3 region is CSAADRGSYEQYF. In DNA form, the CDR3 reads TGCAGTGCTGCGGACAGGGGATCCTACGAGCAGTACTTC.